The 18 T cell receptor beta chains listed next were all sequenced from one sample in a study of Ad26.COV2.S vaccination and SARS-CoV-2 variants. Profiling relied on immunoSEQ multiplex PCR, and the TCRdb table lists in-frame clones only, not all of them. The table lists about half a million clones, roughly nine tenths of them singletons. The treatment here: around 19 received Ad26.COV2.S at low or high dose, single or two shots; five or six received placebo; per-sample allocation not given. The investigators took samples on day 63 after the first vaccine or placebo injection. This material consisted of peripheral blood, taken in a trial of Ad26.COV2.S vaccine versus placebo. Every receptor here comes from a person between 18 and 65 years old who received the Ad26.COV2.S COVID-19 vaccine or a placebo.

Concerning this clone itself: The junction and the germline gene differ at one end; a read error may be behind it. The rearrangement uses TRBV19 and TRBJ2-3, with D perhaps matching TRBD1 (6 bases). This CDR3 spans 15 amino acids. Germline V gene data show CDR1 as LNHDA and CDR2 as SQIVND (reference sequence). DNA for the CDR3: TGTGCCAGTAGTTTAGACAGGAGACCCACAGATACGCAGTATTTT. Translated, it gives CASSLDRRPTDTQYF. The full variable domain, rest sourced from reference TRBV19 and TRBJ2-3, is DGGITQSPKYLFRKEGQNVTLSCEQNLNHDAMYWYRQDPGQGLRLIYYSQIVNDFQKGDIAEGYSVSREKKESFPLTVTSAQKNPTAFYLCASSLDRRPTDTQYFGPGTRLTVL.

CDR3 sequence (DNA): TGCGCCAGCAGCGCGGGACAGGGCTACAATCAGCCCCAGCATTTT. Amino acid sequence: CASSAGQGYNQPQHF. V gene TRBV5-1 combines with J gene TRBJ1-5; 9 nucleotides line up with TRBD1. The J segment lost 3 bases and the V segment lost 4 bases, leaving 5 bases of the junction unmatched. The CDR3 totals 15 residues. Germline V CDR1 and CDR2: SGHRS, YFSETQ.

The chain has TRBV6-1 and TRBJ2-7; TRBD1 aligns across 8 bases. CDR1 is MNHNS, CDR2 SASEGT, per germline. The CDR3 runs 15 residues. Trimming at V came to 0 bases and at J to 2 bases, leaving 3 bases not matched to a gene. CDR3 coding DNA: TGTGCCAGCAGTGAAGCGCTACAGGGGGCCTACGAGCAGTACTTC. Amino acids: CASSEALQGAYEQYF.

This clone showed up just a few times. The rearrangement joins TRBV27 to TRBJ2-2; D perhaps matches TRBD1 (6 bases). The CDR3 consists of 17 residues. Germline CDR1 and CDR2: MNHEY and SMNVEV (reference sequence). The ends were cut back, 5 bases at V and 5 bases at J, with 21 bases in the middle. DNA of the CDR3: TGTGCCAGCAGTGAAAGAACAGGGTTCTCAAGAACCGGGGAGCTGTTTTTT. Its protein is CASSERTGFSRTGELFF.

This chain joins TRBV19 and TRBJ2-7, with a weak D call TRBD2 (6 bases). Germline V gene sequence: CDR1 LNHDA, CDR2 SQIVND (reference sequence). There are 14 residues in the CDR3. The V end was cut by 6 bases, the J end by 1 base, with 13 bases between. The DNA of the CDR3 is TGTGCCAGTAGGAAGGAGGGGTGGTCCTACGAGCAGTACTTC. Residues: CASRKEGWSYEQYF.

The chain links TRBV6-2 or TRBV6-3 to TRBJ1-5; unclear D gene. The germline V gene encodes CDR1 MNHEY and CDR2 SVGEGT. Trimming removed 6 bases at V and 9 bases at J, with 24 bases between. The CDR3 extends over 16 amino acids. DNA of the CDR3: TGTGCCAGCAGCCCCTTGGGTATGAGTCGTTTTCGGCCCCAGCATTTT. It translates to CASSPLGMSRFRPQHF.

The chain uses TRBV27 and TRBJ1-2, with 8 bases lining up with TRBD1. Germline V gene sequence: CDR1 MNHEY, CDR2 SMNVEV (reference sequence). The ends lost 2 bases at V and 8 bases at J; junction bases unmatched: 4. CDR3 size: 13 residues. The CDR3 DNA reads TGTGCCAGCAGTTTACAGGGGGCGGGCGGCTACACCTTC. It yields the protein CASSLQGAGGYTF.

The V call is TRBV27, the J call TRBJ1-6; perhaps TRBD1 as D (5 bases). V shed 6 bases and J shed 7 bases, with 34 bases lying between them. The CDR3 is 21 residues long. Germline V gene data show CDR1 as MNHEY and CDR2 as SMNVEV (reference sequence). The CDR3 region is CASSLKGFLGRDGLINSPLHF. The CDR3 coding sequence is TGTGCCAGCAGCCTAAAGGGCTTCCTTGGCAGGGACGGATTGATAAATTCACCCCTCCACTTT.

The chain carries TRBV3-1 (or the pseudogene TRBV3-2) and TRBJ1-2; possible D gene TRBD1, 5 bases. This CDR3 is built from 12 residues. The germline V gene has CDR1 LGHDT and CDR2 YNNKEL (reference sequence). V was clipped by 3 bases and J by 6 bases, with 8 bases between them. The CDR3 DNA reads as TGTGCCAGCAGCCACCTCAGGGATGGCTACACCTTC. It codes for CASSHLRDGYTF.

The genes are TRBV13 and TRBJ1-2, with D perhaps TRBD1 (5 bases). Germline values: CDR1 PRHDT, CDR2 FYEKMQ (reference sequence). CDR3 length: 13 residues. The V and J ends lost 7 bases and 4 bases respectively, with 13 bases between them. For the CDR3, the DNA is TGTGCCAGCATTCCTAAGAGGGGCTATGGCTACACCTTC. This gives the protein CASIPKRGYGYTF.

This chain joins TRBV15 and TRBJ2-3; D is unclear. The CDR3 is 12 residues long. Germline V CDR1 and CDR2: LNHNV, YYDKDF (reference sequence). Trimming left V 1 base short and J 4 bases short, with 3 bases between. The CDR3 DNA follows: TGTGCCACCAGCAGAGGTTCAGATACGCAGTATTTT. Its protein is CATSRGSDTQYF.

This clone was found a few times. The chain has TRBV18 and TRBJ2-7; D is unresolved. The CDR3 is 15 amino acids. Germline CDR1 is KGHSH and CDR2 is LQKENI. V was shortened by 2 bases and J by 0 bases, with 11 bases between the two germline ends. DNA of the CDR3: TGTGCCAGCTCACCAATCGCTCCAGACTCCTACGAGCAGTACTTC. It is translated as CASSPIAPDSYEQYF.

The V call is TRBV2, the J call TRBJ2-7; 7 nucleotides agree with TRBD2. The CDR3 has 11 amino acids. J was trimmed by 4 bases and V by 8 bases; bases with no gene match: 2. Germline V gives CDR1 SNHLY, CDR2 FYNNEI. This CDR3 is CASRDYYEQYF. CDR3 nucleotides: TGTGCCAGCCGGGACTATTACGAGCAGTACTTC.

CDR3 protein: CASSLQIGAGELFF. For the CDR3, the DNA is TGTGCCAGCAGCCTACAGATCGGGGCCGGGGAGCTGTTTTTT. The rearrangement links TRBV14 to TRBJ2-2; TRBD2 might be the D (5 bases). Germline V CDR1 and CDR2: SGHDN, FVKESK. Trimming shortened V by 4 bases and J by 6 bases, and 12 bases separated the two germline ends. The CDR3 spans 14 residues.

The V gene is TRBV7-2, the J gene TRBJ2-3, with D unclear. CDR3 length equals 12 residues. CDR1 and CDR2 from the germline V gene are SGHTA and FQGNSA. V gave up 5 bases and J gave up 0 bases, with 3 bases separating them. The CDR3 reads CASSLSTDTQYF. CDR3 nucleotide sequence: TGTGCCAGCAGCCTCAGCACAGATACGCAGTATTTT.

This clone was detected only a few times. J is TRBJ2-7 and V is TRBV19, with D maybe TRBD1 (6 bases). Germline V gene data show CDR1 as LNHDA and CDR2 as SQIVND (reference sequence). Trimming left V 10 bases short and J 2 bases short, with 12 bases between. The length of the CDR3 is 12 residues. The CDR3 coding sequence is TGTGCCACCGCGGACAGAACCTACGAGCAGTACTTC. Its translation: CATADRTYEQYF.

V usage is TRBV6-5 and J usage is TRBJ2-7; tentatively, D is TRBD1 (5 bases). The CDR3 spans 12 residues. With 6 bases removed from V and 4 bases from J, the gap between germline ends came to 10 bases. Germline values: CDR1 MNHEY, CDR2 SVGAGI. The CDR3 reads CASRDTRYEQYF. As DNA, the CDR3 is TGTGCCAGCAGGGACACCCGTTACGAGCAGTACTTC.

This clone was observed once. The V call is TRBV29-1, the J call TRBJ1-1; D perhaps matches TRBD1 (5 bases). Germline V gene data show CDR1 as SQVTM and CDR2 as ANQGSEA. The CDR3 is made up of 13 amino acids. Trimming stripped 2 bases from V and 2 bases from J, with 9 bases between. CDR3 in amino acids: CSVESGVNTEAFF. In nucleotides, the CDR3 is TGCAGCGTTGAATCGGGGGTAAACACTGAAGCTTTCTTT.